The 21 T cell receptor beta chains reported below all come from one sample, sequenced in a study of spatial heterogeneity in lung cancer. A single record per CDR3 protein comes from TCRdb applying MiXCR to the 5' RACE reads. The table includes approximately 92,000 distinct CDR3 sequences, about 12% detected once. Noted time point: sample taken at primary tumor resection. Sequencing covered unsorted whole RNA taken from tumor, nontumor lung or frozen PBMC. The source was PBMCs, collected at surgery. These receptors were collected from a male donor with early-stage non-small cell lung cancer.

This clonotype appeared a few times. J is TRBJ1-4 and V is TRBV27; TRBD1 matches at 9 bases. V dropped 3 bases and J dropped 8; count of bases not matched to a gene: 4. This CDR3 comprises 14 residues. Germline CDR1 MNHEY, CDR2 SMNVEV (reference sequence). CDR3 bases: TGTGCCAGCAGTTTTGCGGGACAGGGCGAAAAACTGTTTTTT. Translation: CASSFAGQGEKLFF.

This clonotype was seen a handful of times. The chain uses TRBV7-3 and TRBJ2-1; TRBD1 aligns across 10 bases. This CDR3 is 16 amino acids long. The junction had 8 bases not matched to a gene; V was cut back by 5 bases and J by 4 bases. Germline V CDR1 and CDR2: SGHTA, FQGTGA. In DNA form, the CDR3 reads TGTGCCAGCAGCGAACCGGGACAGGGGACTTACAATGAGCAGTTCTTC. As protein: CASSEPGQGTYNEQFF.

This clonotype was detected only a few times. The V gene is TRBV7-9, the J gene TRBJ1-5; 10 bases agree with TRBD1. The CDR3 is 16 residues long. Germline V gives CDR1 SEHNR, CDR2 FQNEAQ (reference sequence). V trimming: 3 bases; J trimming: 2 bases; junction bases outside the gene matches: 4. The CDR3 region has the DNA TGTGCCAGCAGCTTCAATGGACAGGGGGGCAATCAGCCCCAGCATTTT. Translation: CASSFNGQGGNQPQHF.

This chain connects TRBV27 to TRBJ1-2; D is uncertain. Germline V gives CDR1 MNHEY, CDR2 SMNVEV (reference sequence). The CDR3 sequence is 13 residues long. Trimming left V 5 bases short and J 3 bases short, with 10 bases between. In DNA, the CDR3 is TGTGCCAGCAGTCGAAAGCGCGACTATGGCTACACCTTC. Amino acids: CASSRKRDYGYTF.

The chain carries TRBV15 and TRBJ1-2; D is perhaps TRBD1 (5 bases). The ends were cut back, 0 bases at V and 4 bases at J, with 12 bases in the middle. The CDR3 is 15 residues long. CDR1 and CDR2 (germline): LNHNV, YYDKDF (reference sequence). This chain's CDR3 is CATSRDHDSFYGYTF. DNA for the CDR3: TGTGCCACCAGCAGAGATCACGACAGTTTCTATGGCTACACCTTC.

The rearrangement joins TRBV6-2 or TRBV6-3 to TRBJ2-6; TRBD2 matches at 12 bases. Germline loops: CDR1 MNHEY, CDR2 SVGEGT. The V segment lost 8 bases and the J segment 0 bases; nucleotides outside the gene matches: 2. This CDR3 contains 16 residues. This CDR3 reads CASQLAGGSGANVLTF. Here the CDR3 DNA reads TGTGCCAGCCAACTAGCGGGGGGCTCTGGGGCCAACGTCCTGACTTTC.

This clonotype appeared a few times. The gene calls are TRBV20-1 and TRBJ1-6; D perhaps matches TRBD1 (5 bases). CDR3 length: 18 amino acids. V was pared by 0 bases and J by 9 bases, with 24 bases between. CDR1 is DFQATT and CDR2 is SNEGSKA in the germline V gene (reference sequence). The CDR3 DNA reads TGCAGTGCTAGAGACCATACCTTGGGGGAAGGTCCCCTTTCACCCCTCCACTTT. Its translation is CSARDHTLGEGPLSPLHF.

This clonotype appeared a few times. V and J are TRBV30 and TRBJ2-2; 13 bases map to TRBD2. CDR3 length equals 13 residues. V lost 7 bases, J lost 6 bases, and 2 bases stayed unmatched. The germline V gene has CDR1 GTSNPN and CDR2 SVGIG (reference sequence). The CDR3 spells CAYGTSGAGELFF. The DNA for the CDR3 is TGTGCCTACGGGACTAGCGGGGCCGGGGAGCTGTTTTTT.

The V and J genes are TRBV6-5 and TRBJ2-7; tentatively, D is TRBD1 or TRBD2 (5 bases each). Trimming shortened V by 2 bases and J by 4 bases, and 12 bases separated the two germline ends. Germline-derived CDR1 and CDR2 are MNHEY and SVGAGI. CDR3 length equals 14 residues. The CDR3 nucleotides read TGTGCCAGCAGTTACCCGGGACGGGCTTACGAGCAGTACTTC. This encodes CASSYPGRAYEQYF.

This clonotype was observed at least ten times. CDR3 protein: CASSLRAGLADTQYF. In DNA, the CDR3 is TGTGCCAGCAGCTTACGTGCCGGGCTTGCGGATACGCAGTATTTT. The rearrangement uses TRBV7-9 and TRBJ2-3; unclear D gene. The CDR3 loop spans 15 amino acids. V was pared by 2 bases and J by 6 bases, with 15 bases between. Looked up from germline, CDR1 is SEHNR and CDR2 is FQNEAQ (reference sequence).

This clonotype was detected only a few times. As the CDR3 is not closed by the conserved phenylalanine or tryptophan, this likely results from a read error. V and J are TRBV9 and TRBJ1-5; no firm D call. Germline assignment: CDR1 SGDLS and CDR2 YYNGEE. The CDR3 length is 14 residues. V was cut by 2 bases and J by 4 bases, with 10 bases left in between. The CDR3 DNA reads as TGTGCCAGCAGCGTTGGTACAGCGAATCAGCCCCAGCATTCT. Protein sequence: CASSVGTANQPQHS.

This clonotype was counted only a few times. V is TRBV6-5 and J is TRBJ2-7; TRBD1 is a possible D gene (5 bases). Trimming took 5 bases from V and 5 from J, leaving 10 bases between them. This CDR3 contains 12 residues. Germline CDR1 reads MNHEY; CDR2 reads SVGAGI. DNA for the CDR3: TGTGCCAGCAGTAGACAGAACCACGAGCAGTACTTC. Translating it yields CASSRQNHEQYF.

This clonotype has a count of ten or more. The rearrangement uses TRBV3-1 and TRBJ1-4, with D possibly matching TRBD1 (5 bases). CDR1 and CDR2 (germline): LGHDT, YNNKEL (reference sequence). V was cut by 0 bases and J by 8 bases, with 13 bases left in between. This CDR3 spans 15 amino acids. This chain's CDR3 is CASSQEIGGREKLFF. The CDR3 DNA sequence: TGTGCCAGCAGCCAAGAAATTGGGGGTCGGGAAAAACTGTTTTTT.

This clonotype was recorded a few times. The chain links TRBV9 to TRBJ1-3; 8 bases fit TRBD1. CDR1 SGDLS and CDR2 YYNGEE come from the germline V gene. CDR3 size: 16 residues. V shed 0 bases and J 1 base; nucleotides not matched to a gene: 3. The CDR3 loop is CASSVAGTGSGNTIYF. Written as DNA, the CDR3 is TGTGCCAGCAGCGTAGCCGGGACAGGTTCTGGAAACACCATATATTTT.

This clonotype was counted between two and nine times. This chain uses TRBV7-2 with TRBJ2-1; TRBD2 matches 10 bases. V was clipped by 0 bases and J by 0 bases; unmatched bases: 11. CDR1 is SGHTA, CDR2 FQGNSA, per germline. The CDR3 runs 20 residues. In nucleotides, the CDR3 is TGTGCCAGCAGCTTAGCGTTTGCTAGCGGGAGCCTTAGCTCCTACAATGAGCAGTTCTTC. Residues: CASSLAFASGSLSSYNEQFF.

This rearrangement joins TRBV20-1 to TRBJ2-1, with D possibly called TRBD1 or TRBD2 (5 bases each). Germline CDR1 DFQATT, CDR2 SNEGSKA (reference sequence). The germline V and J ends were trimmed by 1 base and 9 bases, with 16 bases remaining between them. The CDR3 is 14 residues long. The CDR3 loop reads CSARGGTATGEQFF. For the CDR3, the DNA is TGCAGTGCTAGAGGGGGGACGGCAACCGGTGAGCAGTTCTTC.

This rearrangement joins TRBV2 to TRBJ1-5; D is unclear. The CDR3 totals 13 residues. CDR1 is SNHLY, CDR2 FYNNEI, per germline. V was clipped by 4 bases and J by 5 bases, with 9 bases between them. Here the CDR3 reads CASSAQNDQPQHF. The CDR3 DNA sequence: TGTGCCAGCAGTGCACAGAACGATCAGCCCCAGCATTTT.

This clonotype was picked up many times. The chain uses TRBV28 and TRBJ2-3; D is undetermined. The V end lost 2 bases, the J end lost 1 base, and 10 bases lay between the germline ends. This CDR3 spans 15 amino acids. CDR1 and CDR2 (germline): MDHEN, SYDVKM. The CDR3 protein is CASSLRPQGTDTQYF. The CDR3 coding sequence is TGTGCCAGCAGTTTAAGGCCGCAGGGCACAGATACGCAGTATTTT.

This clonotype was seen a few times. The gene calls are TRBV12-3 or TRBV12-4 and TRBJ2-1; 7 nucleotides align to TRBD2. V gave up 6 bases and J gave up 6 bases; unmatched junction bases: 17. The CDR3 has 17 residues. CDR3 nucleotide sequence: TGTGCCAGCAGCTTGGGGCATGGGGGAGGGACGGTCAATGAGCAGTTCTTC. Encoded protein: CASSLGHGGGTVNEQFF.

Only a few counts were recorded for this clonotype. This chain uses TRBV5-6 with TRBJ2-5; 8 positions agree with TRBD2. Losses at the gene ends were 0 bases for V and 6 bases for J; bases not matched to a gene: 10. The CDR3 has 16 residues. Looked up from germline, CDR1 is SGHDT and CDR2 is YYEEEE. The DNA of the CDR3 is TGTGCCAGCAGCTTGGACGGGAGGGCCTCCTCGAAGACCCAGTACTTC. Its translation is CASSLDGRASSKTQYF.

This clonotype was found a few times. The chain carries TRBV30 and TRBJ2-2; D is uncertain. In germline, CDR1 is GTSNPN, CDR2 SVGIG (reference sequence). This CDR3 is 12 amino acids long. Trimming took 0 bases from V and 8 from J, leaving 7 bases between them. The CDR3 DNA follows: TGTGCCTGGAGTGTACTGGGGGGGGAGCTGTTTTTT. Its protein product is CAWSVLGGELFF.